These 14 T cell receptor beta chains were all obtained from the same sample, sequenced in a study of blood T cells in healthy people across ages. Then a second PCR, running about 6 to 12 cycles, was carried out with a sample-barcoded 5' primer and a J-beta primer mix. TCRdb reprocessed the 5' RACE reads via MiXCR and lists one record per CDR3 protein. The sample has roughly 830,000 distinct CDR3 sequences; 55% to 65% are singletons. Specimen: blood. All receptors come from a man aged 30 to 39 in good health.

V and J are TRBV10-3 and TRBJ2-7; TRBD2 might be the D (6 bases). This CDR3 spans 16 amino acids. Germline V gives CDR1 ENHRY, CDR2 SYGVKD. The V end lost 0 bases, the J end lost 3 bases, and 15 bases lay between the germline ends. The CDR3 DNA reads TGTGCCATCAGTGAGTCCGACGAGCGGGTGGTCTACGAGCAGTACTTC. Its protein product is CAISESDERVVYEQYF.

The CDR3 region is CASSIREVTDTQYF. The CDR3 DNA follows: TGCGCCAGCAGTATCAGGGAAGTGACAGATACGCAGTATTTT. V usage is TRBV5-1 and J usage is TRBJ2-3, with D possibly matching TRBD1 (5 bases). CDR1 is SGHRS, CDR2 YFSETQ, per germline. The CDR3 spans 14 residues. V was pared by 5 bases and J by 3 bases, with 13 bases between.

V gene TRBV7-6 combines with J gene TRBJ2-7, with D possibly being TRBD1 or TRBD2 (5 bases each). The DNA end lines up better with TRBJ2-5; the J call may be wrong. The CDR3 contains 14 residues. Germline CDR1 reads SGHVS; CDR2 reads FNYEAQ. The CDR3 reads CASSAAGTQETQYF. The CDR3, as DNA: TGTGCCAGCAGCGCCGCAGGGACCCAAGAGACCCAGTACTTC.

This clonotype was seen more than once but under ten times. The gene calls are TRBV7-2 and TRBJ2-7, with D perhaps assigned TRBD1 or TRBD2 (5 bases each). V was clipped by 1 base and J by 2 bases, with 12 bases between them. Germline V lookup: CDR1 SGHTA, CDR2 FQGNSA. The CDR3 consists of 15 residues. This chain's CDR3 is CASSLGDQTAYEQYF. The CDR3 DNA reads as TGTGCCAGCAGCTTAGGGGACCAGACAGCCTACGAGCAGTACTTC.

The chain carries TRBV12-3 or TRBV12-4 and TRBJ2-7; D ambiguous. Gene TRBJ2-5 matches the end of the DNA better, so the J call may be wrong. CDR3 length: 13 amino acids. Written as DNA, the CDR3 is TGTGCCAGCAGGGCCCTCACGGGTGAGACCCAGTACTTC. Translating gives CASRALTGETQYF.

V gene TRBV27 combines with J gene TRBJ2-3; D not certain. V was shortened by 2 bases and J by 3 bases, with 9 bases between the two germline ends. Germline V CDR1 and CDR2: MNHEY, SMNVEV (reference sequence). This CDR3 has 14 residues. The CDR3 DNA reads TGTGCCAGCAGTTTAACTGTCGGGACAGATACGCAGTATTTT. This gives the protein CASSLTVGTDTQYF.

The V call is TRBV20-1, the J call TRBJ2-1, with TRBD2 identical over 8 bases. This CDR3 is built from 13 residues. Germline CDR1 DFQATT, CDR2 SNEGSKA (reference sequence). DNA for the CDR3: TGCAGCACCCAAGCGGGGGCATACAATGAGCAGTTCTTC. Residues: CSTQAGAYNEQFF.

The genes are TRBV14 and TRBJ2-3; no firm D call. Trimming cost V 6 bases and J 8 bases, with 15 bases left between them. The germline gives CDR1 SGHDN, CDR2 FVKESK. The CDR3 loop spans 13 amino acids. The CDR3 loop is CASSFMGSATQYF. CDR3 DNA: TGTGCCAGCAGTTTCATGGGGTCGGCTACGCAGTATTTT.

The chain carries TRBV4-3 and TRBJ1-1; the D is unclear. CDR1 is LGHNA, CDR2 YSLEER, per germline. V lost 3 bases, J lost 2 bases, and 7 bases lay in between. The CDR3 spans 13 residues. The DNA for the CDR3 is TGCGCCAGCAGCCAGATCTTCAACACTGAAGCTTTCTTT. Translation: CASSQIFNTEAFF.

The CDR3 DNA reads as TGCAGTGCTAGTTGGCAGGACAATGAGCAGTTCTTC. Its protein product is CSASWQDNEQFF. This chain connects TRBV20-1 to TRBJ2-1; no reliable D call. This CDR3 has 12 amino acids. The germline gives CDR1 DFQATT, CDR2 SNEGSKA (reference sequence). Trimming removed 3 bases at V and 5 bases at J, with 8 bases between.

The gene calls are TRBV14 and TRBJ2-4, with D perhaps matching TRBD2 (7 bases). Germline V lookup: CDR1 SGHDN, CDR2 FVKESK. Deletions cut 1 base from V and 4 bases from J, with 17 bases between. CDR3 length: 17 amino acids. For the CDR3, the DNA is TGTGCCAGCAGCCAAGTATCGGGGGGCAGGGGAAAAAACATTCAGTACTTC. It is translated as CASSQVSGGRGKNIQYF.

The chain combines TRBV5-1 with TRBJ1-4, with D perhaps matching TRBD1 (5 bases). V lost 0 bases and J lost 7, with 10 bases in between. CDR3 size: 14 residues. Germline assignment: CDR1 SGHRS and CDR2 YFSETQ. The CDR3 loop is CASSLGEGREKLFF. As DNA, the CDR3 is TGCGCCAGCAGCTTGGGCGAGGGGCGTGAAAAACTGTTTTTT.

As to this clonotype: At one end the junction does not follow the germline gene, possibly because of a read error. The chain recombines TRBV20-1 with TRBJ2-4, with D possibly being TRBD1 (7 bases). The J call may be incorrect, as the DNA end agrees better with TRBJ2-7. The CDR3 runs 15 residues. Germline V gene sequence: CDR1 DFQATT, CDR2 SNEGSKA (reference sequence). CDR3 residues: CSTRRRDRIVYEQYF. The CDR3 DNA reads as TGCAGTACTAGGAGGAGGGACAGAATAGTTTACGAGCAGTACTTC.

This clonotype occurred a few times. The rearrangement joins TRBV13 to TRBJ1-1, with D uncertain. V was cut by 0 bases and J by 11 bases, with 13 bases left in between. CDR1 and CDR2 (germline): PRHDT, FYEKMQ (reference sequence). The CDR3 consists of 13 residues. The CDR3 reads CASSLGAAGRAFF. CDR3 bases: TGTGCCAGCAGCTTAGGTGCGGCGGGGAGGGCTTTCTTT.